This T cell receptor beta chain was identified during a study of T cell responses to AZD1222 COVID-19 vaccine. General study findings and limits: Samples come after the peak T cell response, not at day 14. Clonal diversity was possibly underestimated; the donors were predominantly white British and more often female.

Profiled with immunoSEQ multiplex PCR; TCRdb holds only in-frame clones, not every one. This sample carries 180,000 or so clones, around 90% of them seen once, and the ten largest clones take around 1.9%. Note on this clone: No antigen is known for it.

This clonotype originated in an adult who received the AZD1222 COVID-19 vaccine. The sample here was peripheral blood, taken 28 days after the second AZD1222 dose.

DNA of the CDR3: TGTGCCAGCAGCCCGGGACGTTACGAGCAGTACTTC. Amino acids: CASSPGRYEQYF. The chain joins TRBV6-5 to TRBJ2-7; D tentatively fits TRBD1 or TRBD2 (5 bases each). Deletions cut 6 bases from V and 4 bases from J, with 10 bases between. Germline V lookup: CDR1 MNHEY, CDR2 SVGAGI. CDR3 length: 12 amino acids.